This T cell receptor beta chain was sequenced in a study of blood T cell repertoires in COVID-19. The germline V and J ends were trimmed by 4 bases and 6 bases, with 12 bases remaining between them. CDR1 and CDR2 from the germline V gene are MGHRA and YSYEKL. This CDR3 spans 13 amino acids. The authors' processing: Cell counts per sample came from amplifying reference gene primers. Profiling relied on immunoSEQ multiplex PCR, and the TCRdb table lists in-frame clones only, not all of them. The D gene and trimming were derived from the DNA, and the V and J assignments and clone size from that table. The table records 130,000 to 150,000 clones, approximately 83% of them present only once.

The source material was peripheral blood. The receptor was derived from a woman in her sixties or seventies with COVID-19, enrolled during active disease. The chain joins TRBV4-1 to TRBJ1-1; D is unresolved. In DNA form, the CDR3 reads TGCGCCAGCAGCCGCACGGGAGGGCCTGAAGCTTTCTTT. It codes for CASSRTGGPEAFF.